This passage covers 20 T cell receptor beta chains from one sample sequenced in a study of cytomegalovirus exposure and HLA in healthy donors. PCR amplification relied on 60 Vbeta primers (plus 13 Jbeta primers). Here immunoSEQ multiplex PCR was the method, and the copy in TCRdb shows in-frame clones only, minus some. The data show about 160,000 clones, with around nine tenths seen just once and about 0.93% held by the top ten. Sequenced material: PBMCs. The receptors come from a woman aged 30 to 39 in good health and CMV-seronegative.

The chain links TRBV27 to TRBJ2-1; 7 bases map to TRBD2. The V gene's germline CDR1 is MNHEY and CDR2 SMNVEV (reference sequence). V lost 5 bases, J lost 0 bases, and 13 bases stayed unmatched. The CDR3 totals 18 residues. This CDR3 reads CASSPRRPSGISYNEQFF. DNA for the CDR3: TGTGCCAGCAGTCCGCGAAGGCCTAGCGGAATCTCCTACAATGAGCAGTTCTTC.

The CDR3 DNA reads TGTGCCAGCAGTTACCCCGCGGGGGGCGCCAATGAGCAGTTCTTC. Translated, it gives CASSYPAGGANEQFF. The chain joins TRBV6-6 to TRBJ2-1; 8 positions match TRBD2. The CDR3 spans 15 residues. Germline trimming cut 2 bases from V and 6 bases from J; bases unmatched to any gene: 6. Per germline, CDR1 MNHNY and CDR2 SVGAGI (reference sequence).

This chain links TRBV6-5 with TRBJ1-3, with 7 bases identical to TRBD1. The V gene end was trimmed by 5 bases and the J gene end by 2 bases; junction bases not matched to a gene: 6. Germline values: CDR1 MNHEY, CDR2 SVGAGI. The CDR3 covers 15 residues. CDR3 in amino acids: CASSTGVRPGNTIYF. DNA of the CDR3: TGTGCCAGCAGTACAGGGGTGCGCCCTGGAAACACCATATATTTT.

This chain links TRBV27 with TRBJ1-2; 8 bases match TRBD1. The trim removed 6 bases at V and 8 bases at J, leaving 11 bases unmatched. The CDR3 contains 14 residues. Germline lookup yields CDR1 MNHEY and CDR2 SMNVEV (reference sequence). This CDR3 is CASRETGALSGYTF. CDR3 sequence (DNA): TGTGCCAGCAGGGAGACAGGGGCCCTCTCCGGCTACACCTTC.

The V gene is TRBV25-1, the J gene TRBJ2-3, with a tentative D call TRBD1 (6 bases). Trimming stripped 6 bases from V and 9 bases from J, with 16 bases between. Germline loops: CDR1 MGHDK, CDR2 SYGVNS. The CDR3 has 13 amino acids. The DNA for the CDR3 is TGTGCCAGCAGACCGACAGGCCTCGGGACGCAGTATTTT. Encoded protein: CASRPTGLGTQYF.

The rearrangement joins TRBV7-9 to TRBJ2-7; 9 bases line up with TRBD1. The CDR3 is 14 residues long. Germline lookup yields CDR1 SEHNR and CDR2 FQNEAQ (reference sequence). V was pared by 6 bases and J by 4 bases, with 7 bases of the junction left unmatched. The CDR3 DNA sequence: TGTGCCAGCAGACCTACAGGGGGCGGGTACGAGCAGTACTTC. It encodes CASRPTGGGYEQYF. The full variable domain, its missing parts supplied by reference TRBV7-9 and TRBJ2-7, is DTGVSQNPRHKITKRGQNVTFRCDPISEHNRLYWYRQTLGQGPEFLTYFQNEAQLEKSRLLSDRFSAERPKGSFSTLEIQRTEQGDSAMYLCASRPTGGGYEQYFGPGTRLTVT.

This sequence joins TRBV7-9 and TRBJ2-5; D might be TRBD1 (5 bases). The germline V and J ends were trimmed by 10 bases and 3 bases, with 15 bases remaining between them. This CDR3 has 13 residues. CDR1 is SEHNR and CDR2 is FQNEAQ in the germline V gene (reference sequence). The CDR3 reads CATIPGAEETQYF. Written as DNA, the CDR3 is TGTGCCACAATACCTGGGGCGGAAGAGACCCAGTACTTC.

This clone was seen more than once but under ten times. The chain has TRBV6-6 and TRBJ1-3; TRBD1 aligns across 7 bases. The junction had 6 bases not matched to a gene; V was cut back by 5 bases and J by 5 bases. CDR1 and CDR2 (germline): MNHNY, SVGAGI (reference sequence). This CDR3 is 14 amino acids long. This CDR3 is CASSREGARNTIYF. Here the CDR3 DNA reads TGTGCCAGCAGTCGGGAGGGGGCAAGAAACACCATATATTTT.

The gene calls are TRBV28 and TRBJ2-7, with 7 bases matching TRBD1. V trimming: 3 bases; J trimming: 11 bases; junction bases outside the gene matches: 10. The CDR3 length is 13 residues. CDR1 is MDHEN and CDR2 is SYDVKM in the germline V gene. The CDR3 reads CASSFPGQLEEYF. The CDR3 DNA follows: TGTGCCAGCAGTTTCCCGGGACAGCTCGAAGAGTACTTC.

This clone came up once. The chain combines TRBV18 with TRBJ1-2, with D unclear. The CDR3 spans 15 residues. Germline-derived CDR1 and CDR2 are KGHSH and LQKENI. V was trimmed by 4 bases and J by 2 bases, leaving 14 bases between them. The chain's CDR3 is CASSLRGRENYGYTF. As DNA, the CDR3 is TGTGCCAGCTCACTCCGAGGGCGGGAAAACTATGGCTACACCTTC.

The chain joins TRBV7-2 to TRBJ1-1; a weak D match, TRBD1 (5 bases). CDR3 length equals 13 residues. Germline-derived CDR1 and CDR2 are SGHTA and FQGNSA. Trimming took off 5 bases at V and 7 bases at J, with 14 bases between the two ends. CDR3 loop: CASSLGIQGEAFF. The CDR3 region has the DNA TGTGCCAGCAGCCTGGGTATCCAGGGTGAAGCTTTCTTT.

The rearrangement links TRBV6-5 to TRBJ2-5; D remains unclear. This CDR3 is 13 amino acids long. Per germline, CDR1 MNHEY and CDR2 SVGAGI. Trimming removed 8 bases at V and 5 bases at J, with 15 bases between. The CDR3, as DNA: TGTGCCAGCCAAGTACCGGGTCTGGAGACCCAGTACTTC. Translation gives CASQVPGLETQYF.

This rearrangement joins TRBV25-1 to TRBJ1-3; D perhaps matches TRBD1 (6 bases). Trimming cost V 4 bases and J 6 bases, with 16 bases left between them. The CDR3 is 15 residues long. Germline assignment: CDR1 MGHDK and CDR2 SYGVNS. The CDR3 sequence: CASSGATGEANTIYF. The CDR3 DNA reads TGTGCCAGCAGTGGGGCGACAGGCGAAGCAAACACCATATATTTT.

In DNA form, the CDR3 reads TGTGCCAGCATCCCGGGACAGGGGAACTATGGCTACACCTTC. Protein sequence: CASIPGQGNYGYTF. This chain uses TRBV7-2 with TRBJ1-2; TRBD1 matches 10 bases. From germline, CDR1 is SGHTA and CDR2 FQGNSA. V lost 7 bases to trimming and J lost 2 bases; unmatched junction nucleotides: 4. This CDR3 comprises 14 residues.

The J gene is TRBJ2-5, the V gene TRBV7-3; 7 positions match TRBD2. This CDR3 is built from 14 residues. CDR1 is SGHTA, CDR2 FQGTGA, per germline. V shed 3 bases and J 4 bases; nucleotides not matched to a gene: 5. Here the CDR3 DNA reads TGTGCCAGCAGCTTTACTGGGAGGGCAGAGACCCAGTACTTC. Protein sequence: CASSFTGRAETQYF. The entire variable domain, with the rest obtained from reference TRBV7-3 and TRBJ2-5, is as follows: GAGVSQTPSNKVTEKGKYVELRCDPISGHTALYWYRQSLGQGPEFLIYFQGTGAADDSGLPNDRFFAVRPEGSVSTLKIQRTERGDSAVYLCASSFTGRAETQYFGPGTRLLVL.

The gene calls are TRBV7-9 and TRBJ2-1; 7 positions match TRBD2. CDR1 SEHNR and CDR2 FQNEAQ come from the germline V gene (reference sequence). Trimming at V came to 4 bases and at J to 5 bases, leaving 11 bases not matched to a gene. The CDR3 sequence is 16 residues long. The CDR3 reads CASSSPLAAFNNEQFF. CDR3 nucleotide sequence: TGTGCCAGCAGCTCGCCCCTAGCGGCCTTTAACAATGAGCAGTTCTTC. Based on the CDR3 plus reference TRBV7-9 and TRBJ2-1, the full variable domain is DTGVSQNPRHKITKRGQNVTFRCDPISEHNRLYWYRQTLGQGPEFLTYFQNEAQLEKSRLLSDRFSAERPKGSFSTLEIQRTEQGDSAMYLCASSSPLAAFNNEQFFGPGTRLTVL.

V gene TRBV14 combines with J gene TRBJ1-1; 11 nucleotides align to TRBD1. V trimming: 3 bases; J trimming: 7 bases; junction bases outside the gene matches: 7. The CDR3 length is 15 residues. CDR1 and CDR2 (germline): SGHDN, FVKESK. The CDR3 here is CASSHPGQGAIEAFF. The CDR3, as DNA: TGTGCCAGCAGCCACCCAGGACAGGGGGCGATTGAAGCTTTCTTT. Based on the CDR3 plus reference TRBV14 and TRBJ1-1, the full variable domain is EAGVTQFPSHSVIEKGQTVTLRCDPISGHDNLYWYRRVMGKEIKFLLHFVKESKQDESGMPNNRFLAERTGGTYSTLKVQPAELEDSGVYFCASSHPGQGAIEAFFGQGTRLTVV.

This clone was seen a few times. The chain uses TRBV5-1 and TRBJ1-3; no definite D call. This CDR3 comprises 15 residues. Between the trimmed V and J ends, which lost 4 bases and 0 bases, there was a span of 11 bases. Germline V lookup: CDR1 SGHRS, CDR2 YFSETQ. Here the CDR3 reads CASSPAGSSGNTIYF. The CDR3, as DNA: TGCGCCAGCAGCCCCGCAGGAAGCTCTGGAAACACCATATATTTT. The full variable domain, rest sourced from reference TRBV5-1 and TRBJ1-3, is KAGVTQTPRYLIKTRGQQVTLSCSPISGHRSVSWYQQTPGQGLQFLFEYFSETQRNKGNFPGRFSGRQFSNSRSEMNVSTLELGDSALYLCASSPAGSSGNTIYFGEGSWLTVV.

The chain is built from TRBV6-1 and TRBJ2-5; TRBD1 aligns across 7 bases. The J call may be mistaken, given a closer DNA end match to TRBJ2-7. The germline V gene encodes CDR1 MNHNS and CDR2 SASEGT. This CDR3 comprises 14 residues. As DNA, the CDR3 is TGTGCCAGCAGGACGGGACAGAGGGGATCCGAGCAGTACTTC. Residues: CASRTGQRGSEQYF.

The genes are TRBV5-4 and TRBJ2-7, with D maybe TRBD2 (6 bases). CDR1 is SGHNT, CDR2 YYREEE, per germline (reference sequence). The V and J ends lost 4 bases and 4 bases respectively, with 18 bases between them. There are 15 residues in the CDR3. The CDR3: CASSPPGEALYEQYF. The CDR3 DNA follows: TGTGCCAGCAGCCCCCCGGGGGAAGCCTTGTACGAGCAGTACTTC.